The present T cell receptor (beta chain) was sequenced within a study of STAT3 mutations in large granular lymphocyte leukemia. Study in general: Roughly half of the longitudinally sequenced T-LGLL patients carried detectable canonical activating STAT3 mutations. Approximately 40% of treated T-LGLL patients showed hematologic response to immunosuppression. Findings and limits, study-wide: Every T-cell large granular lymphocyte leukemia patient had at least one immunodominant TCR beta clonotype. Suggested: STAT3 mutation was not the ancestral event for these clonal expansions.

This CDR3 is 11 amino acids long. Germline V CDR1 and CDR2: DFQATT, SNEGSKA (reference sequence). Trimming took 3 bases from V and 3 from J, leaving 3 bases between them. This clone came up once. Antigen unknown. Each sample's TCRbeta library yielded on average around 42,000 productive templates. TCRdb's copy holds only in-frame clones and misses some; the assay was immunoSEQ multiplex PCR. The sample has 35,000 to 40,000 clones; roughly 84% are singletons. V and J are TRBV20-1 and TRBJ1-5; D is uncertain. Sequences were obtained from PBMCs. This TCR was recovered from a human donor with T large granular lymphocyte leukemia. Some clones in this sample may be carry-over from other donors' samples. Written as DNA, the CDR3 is TGCAGTGCTAGTAACAATCAGCCCCAGCATTTT. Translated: CSASNNQPQHF.